Presented here are 5 T cell receptor beta chains from one specimen sequenced in a study of chemoradiotherapy in HPV16-positive cancers. Data came from immunoSEQ multiplex PCR; TCRdb stores just in-frame clones and leaves some out. The sample records 30,000 to 40,000 clones, around 80% being singletons. The sample consisted of blood, taken from a patient who underwent chemoradiotherapy. The receptors come from a human donor with HPV-associated anogenital cancer.

The rearrangement uses TRBV19 and TRBJ2-5; tentatively, D is TRBD2 (6 bases). The germline CDR1 and CDR2 sequences are LNHDA and SQIVND (reference sequence). The CDR3 length is 14 residues. V lost 3 bases to trimming and J lost 4 bases, with 12 bases between them. The CDR3 is CASSIQVRGETQYF. Written as DNA, the CDR3 is TGTGCCAGTAGTATCCAAGTGCGGGGAGAGACCCAGTACTTC.

The J gene is TRBJ1-2, the V gene TRBV6-5; weak D call: TRBD1 (6 bases). Trimming pared 11 bases from V and 13 bases from J, leaving 26 bases between. The germline V gene has CDR1 MNHEY and CDR2 SVGAGI. This CDR3 contains 13 residues. The CDR3 sequence: CACGMTRGAKATF. DNA of the CDR3: TGTGCCTGCGGTATGACCAGGGGCGCGAAGGCCACCTTC.

This clone came up once. The chain joins TRBV7-2 to TRBJ1-3, with a weak D call TRBD1 (5 bases). CDR3 length equals 16 residues. V dropped 5 bases and J dropped 1 base, with 15 bases sitting between them. Germline V gives CDR1 SGHTA, CDR2 FQGNSA. The CDR3 nucleotides read TGTGCCAGCAGCCTAACGGATGGGGGTTCTGGAAACACCATATATTTT. Translating gives CASSLTDGGSGNTIYF.

The chain joins TRBV18 to TRBJ2-5, with a tentative D call TRBD2 (5 bases). Trimming shortened V by 2 bases and J by 5 bases, and 15 bases separated the two germline ends. The CDR3 has 15 amino acids. Germline CDR1 is KGHSH and CDR2 is LQKENI. For the CDR3, the DNA is TGTGCCAGCTCACCAAAAGGGAGTTTGACGGAGACCCAGTACTTC. It specifies CASSPKGSLTETQYF.

The chain is built from TRBV10-2 and TRBJ2-2, with TRBD1 matching over 10 bases. Trimming removed 6 bases from V and 6 bases from J; junction bases left unmatched: 1. Per germline, CDR1 WSHSY and CDR2 SAAADI. The CDR3 loop spans 13 amino acids. The CDR3 region has the DNA TGCGCCAGCAGAGGACAGGGGGCCGGGGAGCTGTTTTTT. Translated: CASRGQGAGELFF.